This is a list of T cell receptor beta chains from one sample in a study of OX40 agonist ivuxolimab in advanced cancers. Assay used: immunoSEQ multiplex PCR; TCRdb lists only in-frame clones, some missing. This sample has tens of thousands of clones; around 85% occur once, and the top ten carry around 3.5%. Here the sequenced sample was CD4+ or CD8+ T cells sorted from blood, taken in a trial of the OX40 agonist ivuxolimab. The receptors derive from an adult with an advanced solid tumor such as melanoma, head and neck, liver or kidney cancer. CDR3s include the opening cysteine and the closing phenylalanine or tryptophan. The order of the fields is V gene, D gene, J gene, clone size, CDR3 protein, CDR3 DNA. A D gene is named only where the DNA matches it firmly. Where a row states a size, it is once, few, many or the class of an expanded clone; other rows omit it.

v_gene: TRBV10-3
d_gene: TRBD2
j_gene: TRBJ2-7
abundance: few
CDR3aa: CAISLAGEGEQYF
CDR3nt: TGTGCCATCAGTTTAGCGGGAGAAGGTGAGCAGTACTTC

v_gene: TRBV6-6
d_gene: TRBD2
j_gene: TRBJ2-3
abundance: NA
CDR3aa: CASSVGTSGGDTQYF
CDR3nt: TGTGCCAGCAGCGTCGGGACTAGCGGAGGCGATACGCAGTATTTT

v_gene: TRBV7-2
d_gene: NA
j_gene: TRBJ2-7
abundance: NA
CDR3aa: CASSQQAGPAVYEQYF
CDR3nt: TGTGCCAGCAGCCAACAGGCCGGGCCGGCAGTCTACGAGCAGTACTTC

v_gene: TRBV28
d_gene: TRBD1
j_gene: TRBJ2-7
abundance: NA
CDR3aa: CAMADRGHEQYF
CDR3nt: TGTGCCATGGCGGACAGGGGCCACGAGCAGTACTTC

v_gene: TRBV7-8
d_gene: NA
j_gene: TRBJ1-4
abundance: few
CDR3aa: CASSFYAEKLFF
CDR3nt: TGTGCCAGCAGCTTTTACGCTGAAAAACTGTTTTTT

v_gene: TRBV2
d_gene: NA
j_gene: TRBJ2-7
abundance: NA
CDR3aa: CASSEIAMLGSGEFYEQYF
CDR3nt: TGTGCCAGCAGCGAGATCGCTATGTTAGGGTCCGGGGAGTTTTACGAGCAGTACTTC

v_gene: TRBV7-9
d_gene: NA
j_gene: TRBJ2-7
abundance: once
CDR3aa: CATGRSDYEQYF
CDR3nt: TGTGCCACCGGACGGTCGGACTACGAGCAGTACTTC

v_gene: TRBV19
d_gene: NA
j_gene: TRBJ2-6
abundance: once
CDR3aa: CASSIAGPLSSGANVLTF
CDR3nt: TGTGCCAGTAGTATTGCGGGACCGCTAAGCTCTGGGGCCAACGTCCTGACTTTC

v_gene: TRBV5-6
d_gene: TRBD1
j_gene: TRBJ2-7
abundance: NA
CDR3aa: CASSLNPRDRGYEQYF
CDR3nt: TGTGCCAGCAGCTTGAACCCCCGGGACAGGGGCTACGAGCAGTACTTC

v_gene: TRBV7-3
d_gene: TRBD2
j_gene: TRBJ2-3
abundance: NA
CDR3aa: CASSLGGLAGITDTQYF
CDR3nt: TGTGCCAGCAGCTTAGGAGGACTAGCGGGGATCACAGATACGCAGTATTTT

v_gene: TRBV11-2
d_gene: TRBD2
j_gene: TRBJ2-7
abundance: NA
CDR3aa: CASSFGGAGILYEQYF
CDR3nt: TGTGCCAGCAGCTTCGGTGGAGCGGGGATTCTCTACGAGCAGTACTTC

v_gene: TRBV6-1
d_gene: TRBD1
j_gene: TRBJ2-5
abundance: NA
CDR3aa: CASSRGQGYQETQYF
CDR3nt: TGTGCCAGCTCTAGGGGACAGGGTTACCAAGAGACCCAGTACTTC

v_gene: TRBV6-5
d_gene: NA
j_gene: TRBJ1-1
abundance: NA
CDR3aa: CASSYAAGTTEAFF
CDR3nt: TGTGCCAGCAGTTACGCGGCAGGGACCACTGAAGCTTTCTTT

v_gene: TRBV7-8
d_gene: NA
j_gene: TRBJ2-5
abundance: NA
CDR3aa: CASSLDQGSQETQYF
CDR3nt: TGTGCCAGCAGCCTCGACCAGGGATCCCAAGAGACCCAGTACTTC

v_gene: TRBV4-1
d_gene: TRBD1
j_gene: TRBJ1-6
abundance: NA
CDR3aa: CASSQVGGTGNVALPLHF
CDR3nt: TGCGCCAGCAGCCAAGTTGGGGGGACAGGGAACGTCGCATTACCCCTCCACTTT

v_gene: TRBV7-2
d_gene: TRBD2
j_gene: TRBJ2-5
abundance: NA
CDR3aa: CASSPRLASGETQYF
CDR3nt: TGTGCCAGCAGCCCGCGACTAGCGAGCGGGGAGACCCAGTACTTC

v_gene: TRBV4-1
d_gene: NA
j_gene: TRBJ2-7
abundance: NA
CDR3aa: CASHKPRLATPLEQYF
CDR3nt: TGCGCCAGCCATAAACCTAGGTTAGCGACCCCCCTCGAGCAGTACTTC

v_gene: TRBV28
d_gene: NA
j_gene: TRBJ2-1
abundance: NA
CDR3aa: CAVSLAYNEQFF
CDR3nt: TGTGCCGTCAGTTTAGCGTACAATGAGCAGTTCTTC

v_gene: TRBV6-5
d_gene: NA
j_gene: TRBJ1-2
abundance: NA
CDR3aa: CASSRGRGSGYTF
CDR3nt: TGTGCCAGCAGCCGGGGGCGCGGGTCTGGCTACACCTTC

v_gene: TRBV4-2
d_gene: NA
j_gene: TRBJ2-7
abundance: NA
CDR3aa: CAGSQRGEQYF
CDR3nt: TGTGCCGGCAGCCAGAGGGGCGAGCAGTACTTC

v_gene: TRBV6-5
d_gene: NA
j_gene: TRBJ2-3
abundance: NA
CDR3aa: CASSYLAGNTDTQYF
CDR3nt: TGTGCCAGCAGTTACCTTGCGGGGAACACAGATACGCAGTATTTT

v_gene: TRBV28
d_gene: NA
j_gene: TRBJ1-5
abundance: NA
CDR3aa: CASSLIGQRSNQPQHF
CDR3nt: TGTGCCAGCAGTTTGATAGGGCAGCGGAGCAATCAGCCCCAGCATTTT

v_gene: TRBV7-6
d_gene: NA
j_gene: TRBJ1-2
abundance: NA
CDR3aa: CASSPSAGSDYGYTF
CDR3nt: TGTGCCAGCAGCCCGTCGGCAGGGTCGGACTATGGCTACACCTTC

v_gene: TRBV7-2
d_gene: TRBD2
j_gene: TRBJ2-1
abundance: NA
CDR3aa: CASSLGRLADEQFF
CDR3nt: TGTGCCAGCAGCTTAGGGAGACTAGCCGATGAGCAGTTCTTC

v_gene: TRBV28
d_gene: TRBD2
j_gene: TRBJ2-3
abundance: NA
CDR3aa: CASSSPGTSGMRDTQYF
CDR3nt: TGTGCCAGCAGTTCGCCAGGGACTAGCGGGATGAGGGATACGCAGTATTTT

v_gene: TRBV5-4
d_gene: NA
j_gene: TRBJ2-3
abundance: NA
CDR3aa: CASSPAGYESSTDTQYF
CDR3nt: TGTGCCAGCAGCCCCGCGGGCTACGAATCTAGCACAGATACGCAGTATTTT

v_gene: TRBV7-2
d_gene: NA
j_gene: TRBJ2-7
abundance: NA
CDR3aa: CASSPNAGTAYEQYF
CDR3nt: TGTGCCAGCAGCCCAAACGCTGGGACGGCCTACGAGCAGTACTTC

v_gene: TRBV30
d_gene: NA
j_gene: TRBJ2-5
abundance: NA
CDR3aa: CAWSVLETQYF
CDR3nt: TGTGCCTGGAGTGTATTGGAGACCCAGTACTTC

v_gene: TRBV6-5
d_gene: NA
j_gene: TRBJ1-4
abundance: NA
CDR3aa: CASRATVNEKLFF
CDR3nt: TGTGCCAGCAGGGCGACGGTGAATGAAAAACTGTTTTTT

v_gene: TRBV6-5
d_gene: TRBD2
j_gene: TRBJ2-1
abundance: NA
CDR3aa: CASSPLSGTYNEQFF
CDR3nt: TGTGCCAGCAGCCCCCTTAGCGGGACTTACAATGAGCAGTTCTTC

v_gene: TRBV29-1
d_gene: NA
j_gene: TRBJ2-1
abundance: NA
CDR3aa: CSVTQGGEQFF
CDR3nt: TGCAGCGTTACTCAGGGAGGTGAGCAGTTCTTC

v_gene: TRBV19
d_gene: NA
j_gene: TRBJ1-2
abundance: few
CDR3aa: CASSRGRVGYTF
CDR3nt: TGTGCCAGTAGTAGAGGAAGGGTCGGCTACACCTTC

v_gene: TRBV2
d_gene: NA
j_gene: TRBJ1-5
abundance: NA
CDR3aa: CASMRSSNQPQHF
CDR3nt: TGTGCCAGCATGCGATCAAGCAATCAGCCCCAGCATTTT

v_gene: TRBV6-5
d_gene: TRBD1
j_gene: TRBJ2-5
abundance: once
CDR3aa: CASRRTGGPQETQYF
CDR3nt: TGTGCCAGCAGAAGAACAGGGGGCCCCCAAGAGACCCAGTACTTC

v_gene: TRBV21-1
d_gene: NA
j_gene: TRBJ2-5
abundance: many
CDR3aa: CASSEEETQYF
CDR3nt: TGTGCCAGCAGCGAGGAAGAGACCCAGTACTTC

v_gene: TRBV7-8
d_gene: TRBD1
j_gene: TRBJ2-7
abundance: once
CDR3aa: CASSSSGTGTYEQYF
CDR3nt: TGTGCCAGCAGCTCATCCGGGACAGGAACCTACGAGCAGTACTTC

v_gene: TRBV15
d_gene: TRBD2
j_gene: TRBJ2-7
abundance: NA
CDR3aa: CATSLAGAYEQYF
CDR3nt: TGTGCCACCAGCCTAGCGGGAGCCTACGAGCAGTACTTC

v_gene: TRBV5-1
d_gene: NA
j_gene: TRBJ2-3
abundance: NA
CDR3aa: CASSLGGNRDTQYF
CDR3nt: TGCGCCAGCAGCTTAGGTGGGAACCGGGATACGCAGTATTTT

v_gene: TRBV7-2
d_gene: TRBD2
j_gene: TRBJ2-2
abundance: NA
CDR3aa: CASSLGRGSGELFF
CDR3nt: TGTGCCAGCAGCTTAGGGCGGGGGTCCGGGGAGCTGTTTTTT

v_gene: TRBV6-5
d_gene: NA
j_gene: TRBJ1-5
abundance: NA
CDR3aa: CASSSTGQGSNQPQHF
CDR3nt: TGTGCCAGCAGTTCCACTGGTCAGGGTAGCAATCAGCCCCAGCATTTT